These 28 T cell receptor beta chains originate from one sample sequenced in a study of T cells in localized non-small cell lung cancer. Sequencing was performed with immunoSEQ multiplex PCR; in TCRdb, only in-frame clones are kept and a portion is missing. The sample shows more than 30,000 clones, nearly 90% of them seen only once. The material sequenced was peripheral blood mononuclear cells, taken before any cancer treatment. The receptor set was obtained from a woman aged 40-69 years with stage III lung adenocarcinoma.

V gene TRBV6-6 combines with J gene TRBJ1-2, with D perhaps TRBD1 (6 bases). The CDR3 is 12 residues long. Germline CDR1 is MNHNY and CDR2 is SVGAGI (reference sequence). V was shortened by 5 bases and J by 8 bases, with 12 bases between the two germline ends. CDR3 nucleotide sequence: TGTGCCAGCAGTCAACAGGGTGAAGGCTACACCTTC. Its protein is CASSQQGEGYTF.

The V and J genes are TRBV11-2 and TRBJ1-4, with D tentatively TRBD1 (5 bases). Trimming removed 5 bases from V and 10 bases from J, with 14 bases in between. This CDR3 is built from 13 residues. CDR1 and CDR2 (germline): SGHAT, FQNNGV. CDR3 DNA: TGTGCCAGCAGCGCCTCTCGGGACGGAAAACTGTTTTTT. It encodes CASSASRDGKLFF.

The chain links TRBV7-9 to TRBJ2-5, with 7 bases fitting TRBD2. V lost 11 bases and J lost 2; bases outside the gene matches: 5. Germline V lookup: CDR1 SEHNR, CDR2 FQNEAQ (reference sequence). CDR3 length: 12 residues. The CDR3 coding sequence is TGTGCCGGGGGAGCGGGGCAAGAGACCCAGTACTTC. Protein: CAGGAGQETQYF.

CDR3 nucleotide sequence: TGTGCCAGCAGCTTGGTCCCGGGGGGGTCCTACGAGCAGTACTTC. Translated, it gives CASSLVPGGSYEQYF. The chain has TRBV5-5 and TRBJ2-7; 8 bases fit TRBD2. The J segment lost 1 base and the V segment lost 0 bases, leaving 3 bases of the junction unmatched. The CDR3 extends over 15 amino acids. The germline gives CDR1 SGHKS, CDR2 YYEKEE (reference sequence).

This rearrangement joins TRBV9 to TRBJ1-3; D is uncertain. The CDR3 has 16 amino acids. The V and J ends lost 3 bases and 2 bases respectively, with 15 bases between them. Germline V lookup: CDR1 SGDLS, CDR2 YYNGEE. CDR3 protein: CASSAGMLLPGNTIYF. The CDR3 DNA sequence: TGTGCCAGCAGCGCCGGGATGCTCCTCCCTGGAAACACCATATATTTT.

The rearrangement links TRBV7-9 to TRBJ2-6; D not resolved. This CDR3 has 13 amino acids. The germline CDR1 and CDR2 sequences are SEHNR and FQNEAQ (reference sequence). Trimming cost V 1 base and J 8 bases, with 6 bases left between them. The chain's CDR3 is CASSLGNTNVLTF. The DNA for the CDR3 is TGTGCCAGCAGCTTAGGTAACACCAACGTCCTGACTTTC.

This chain links TRBV6-1 with TRBJ1-2, with 7 positions matching TRBD1. The CDR3 is 15 amino acids. Germline V gives CDR1 MNHNS, CDR2 SASEGT. V dropped 5 bases and J dropped 3; count of bases not matched to a gene: 9. CDR3 amino acids: CASSIFQGGDYGYTF. CDR3 DNA sequence: TGTGCCAGCAGTATTTTCCAGGGGGGCGACTATGGCTACACCTTC.

The chain uses TRBV2 and TRBJ1-2; D not certain. This CDR3 contains 15 residues. With 7 bases removed from V and 1 base from J, the gap between germline ends came to 16 bases. The germline V gene has CDR1 SNHLY and CDR2 FYNNEI. The CDR3 here is CASNGLENINYGYTF. CDR3 DNA sequence: TGTGCCAGCAATGGTTTGGAGAACATTAACTATGGCTACACCTTC.

This chain connects TRBV29-1 to TRBJ1-2; D not certain. The V and J ends lost 4 bases and 4 bases respectively, with 10 bases between them. From germline, CDR1 is SQVTM and CDR2 ANQGSEA. This CDR3 contains 12 residues. The CDR3 is CSVVVPPYGYTF. In DNA form, the CDR3 reads TGCAGCGTTGTGGTACCTCCCTATGGCTACACCTTC.

This clone was counted only a few times. The V and J genes are TRBV6-1 and TRBJ2-2, with 12 nucleotides matching TRBD2. The CDR3 is 19 residues long. The junction had 14 bases not matched to a gene; V was cut back by 3 bases and J by 6 bases. CDR1 MNHNS and CDR2 SASEGT come from the germline V gene. The CDR3 loop is CASSDRVSGLAGRAGELFF. CDR3 DNA sequence: TGTGCCAGCAGTGACAGGGTGTCCGGACTAGCGGGACGCGCCGGGGAGCTGTTTTTT.

This chain uses TRBV5-1 with TRBJ1-4; D unresolved. The CDR3 has 15 amino acids. Germline loops: CDR1 SGHRS, CDR2 YFSETQ. Trimming stripped 3 bases from V and 4 bases from J, with 13 bases between. The CDR3 sequence: CASSSGRAHNEKLFF. The CDR3 DNA reads as TGCGCCAGCAGCTCTGGGAGGGCTCATAATGAAAAACTGTTTTTT.

The chain uses TRBV9 and TRBJ2-3; possible D gene TRBD2, 5 bases. Trimming shortened V by 0 bases and J by 3 bases, and 8 bases separated the two germline ends. The V gene's germline CDR1 is SGDLS and CDR2 YYNGEE. CDR3 length: 14 residues. The DNA for the CDR3 is TGTGCCAGCAGCGTAGGGCAGCGGACAGATACGCAGTATTTT. Translation gives CASSVGQRTDTQYF.

The rearrangement uses TRBV29-1 and TRBJ1-5, with TRBD1 identical over 11 bases. J gave up 3 bases and V 7 bases, and 2 bases lay outside the gene matches. The CDR3 covers 13 residues. Germline V gene lookup returns CDR1 SQVTM and CDR2 ANQGSEA. The CDR3 protein is CSAGQGANQPQHF. In nucleotides, the CDR3 is TGCAGCGCCGGACAGGGGGCCAATCAGCCCCAGCATTTT. The full variable domain, its missing parts supplied by reference TRBV29-1 and TRBJ1-5, is SAVISQKPSRDICQRGTSLTIQCQVDSQVTMMFWYRQQPGQSLTLIATANQGSEATYESGFVIDKFPISRPNLTFSTLTVSNMSPEDSSIYLCSAGQGANQPQHFGDGTRLSIL.

The DNA of the CDR3 is TGTGCCAGCAGCTTAGATATAGCGGTCGAGACCCAGTACTTC. Amino acid sequence: CASSLDIAVETQYF. V and J are TRBV7-9 and TRBJ2-5, with D possibly matching TRBD2 (6 bases). Germline V gives CDR1 SEHNR, CDR2 FQNEAQ (reference sequence). Trimming pared 1 base from V and 5 bases from J, leaving 11 bases between. This CDR3 region has 14 residues.

The chain links TRBV11-1 to TRBJ2-1, with D possibly matching TRBD2 (5 bases). Germline assignment: CDR1 SGHAT and CDR2 FQDESV (reference sequence). Trimming took 5 bases from V and 13 from J, leaving 24 bases between them. The CDR3 contains 15 residues. The CDR3 here is CASSPGRALGTRQFF. The CDR3 bases are TGTGCCAGCAGCCCCGGGCGGGCCCTCGGAACCCGCCAGTTCTTC.

By share, this clone ranks as large (0.1 to 1%). This rearrangement joins TRBV7-9 to TRBJ1-1; a possible D gene is TRBD1 (6 bases). Trimming shortened V by 2 bases and J by 5 bases, and 15 bases separated the two germline ends. CDR3 length: 15 residues. Germline V gives CDR1 SEHNR, CDR2 FQNEAQ (reference sequence). Here the CDR3 reads CASSLKGQPRTEAFF. CDR3 bases: TGTGCCAGCAGCTTAAAAGGACAGCCGAGGACTGAAGCTTTCTTT.

The genes are TRBV7-9 and TRBJ2-1, with no clear D. Germline CDR1 reads SEHNR; CDR2 reads FQNEAQ (reference sequence). CDR3 length: 11 amino acids. V was cut by 1 base and J by 9 bases, with 4 bases left in between. CDR3 loop: CASSLGTEQFF. CDR3 DNA: TGTGCCAGCAGCTTAGGGACTGAGCAGTTCTTC.

The chain couples TRBV18 to TRBJ1-2; weak D call: TRBD1 (5 bases). V lost 3 bases, J lost 9 bases, and 14 bases lay in between. CDR1 is KGHSH, CDR2 LQKENI, per germline. The CDR3 is 13 amino acids. CDR3 amino acids: CASSPALGESYTF. CDR3 sequence (DNA): TGTGCCAGCTCACCGGCCCTAGGGGAGAGCTACACCTTC.

The rearrangement uses TRBV2 and TRBJ2-3; 13 bases fit TRBD2. The CDR3 length is 17 residues. From germline, CDR1 is SNHLY and CDR2 FYNNEI. Trimming at V came to 2 bases and at J to 4 bases, leaving 6 bases not matched to a gene. The CDR3 DNA reads as TGTGCCAGCAGTGAAAGGGGACTAGCGGGAAGATCAGATACGCAGTATTTT. Translating it yields CASSERGLAGRSDTQYF.

This sequence joins TRBV7-2 and TRBJ1-1; D is ambiguous. The V gene's germline CDR1 is SGHTA and CDR2 FQGNSA. This CDR3 is built from 13 residues. Trimming left V 5 bases short and J 7 bases short, with 14 bases between. CDR3 region: CASSLRSGIEAFF. CDR3 bases: TGTGCCAGCAGCCTCAGGTCGGGGATTGAAGCTTTCTTT.

The chain carries TRBV9 and TRBJ2-1; possibly TRBD2 for D (5 bases). Trimming shortened V by 3 bases and J by 7 bases, and 8 bases separated the two germline ends. The CDR3 loop spans 12 amino acids. CDR1 is SGDLS and CDR2 is YYNGEE in the germline V gene. In DNA form, the CDR3 reads TGTGCCAGCAGCGGAGGGTTAAATGAGCAGTTCTTC. Its protein is CASSGGLNEQFF.

This chain joins TRBV7-6 and TRBJ2-5; TRBD1 might be the D (6 bases). This CDR3 has 14 residues. Per germline, CDR1 SGHVS and CDR2 FNYEAQ. V lost 5 bases to trimming and J lost 4 bases, with 14 bases between them. CDR3 protein: CASSPRTVTETQYF. CDR3 coding DNA: TGTGCCAGCAGCCCCAGGACAGTGACAGAGACCCAGTACTTC.

This chain connects TRBV30 to TRBJ2-7, with a tentative D call TRBD2 (5 bases). In germline, CDR1 is GTSNPN, CDR2 SVGIG (reference sequence). This CDR3 is 12 amino acids long. Trimming shortened V by 8 bases and J by 7 bases, and 18 bases separated the two germline ends. CDR3: CALETRGKEQYF. The CDR3 bases are TGTGCCCTCGAAACTAGAGGGAAGGAGCAGTACTTC.

The chain employs TRBV9 and TRBJ2-7; D unclear. This CDR3 is 12 amino acids long. V was shortened by 3 bases and J by 3 bases, with 7 bases between the two germline ends. Germline values: CDR1 SGDLS, CDR2 YYNGEE. The CDR3 coding sequence is TGTGCCAGCAGCGACTGGGACTACGAGCAGTACTTC. This translates into CASSDWDYEQYF.

Concerning this clone itself: The junction and the germline gene differ at one end; a read error may be behind it. This rearrangement joins TRBV15 to TRBJ2-7; no clear D gene. Germline lookup yields CDR1 LNHNV and CDR2 YYDKDF (reference sequence). The CDR3 covers 14 residues. This CDR3 is CAISSTPRSGEQYF. The CDR3 nucleotides read TGTGCCATCAGCTCTACCCCCAGGTCGGGCGAGCAGTACTTC.

This sequence joins TRBV7-2 and TRBJ2-7; 7 bases match TRBD1. Germline trimming cut 4 bases from V and 3 bases from J; bases unmatched to any gene: 9. Germline V gene lookup returns CDR1 SGHTA and CDR2 FQGNSA. This CDR3 is built from 15 residues. The CDR3 protein is CASSSQGQNRYEQYF. CDR3 coding DNA: TGTGCCAGCAGCTCGCAGGGACAGAACCGCTACGAGCAGTACTTC.

The rearrangement uses TRBV15 and TRBJ2-7; tentatively, D is TRBD2 (6 bases). This CDR3 spans 16 amino acids. Germline-derived CDR1 and CDR2 are LNHNV and YYDKDF (reference sequence). Deletions cut 5 bases from V and 3 bases from J, with 20 bases between. CDR3 amino acids: CATSRGTGNSLYEQYF. CDR3 DNA sequence: TGTGCCACCAGCCGCGGGACGGGAAACTCACTCTACGAGCAGTACTTC.

The chain combines TRBV4-2 with TRBJ1-6; weak D call: TRBD1 (5 bases). The CDR3 is made up of 15 amino acids. Between the trimmed V and J ends, which lost 0 bases and 5 bases, there was a span of 8 bases. Germline assignment: CDR1 LGHNA and CDR2 YNFKEQ. CDR3 in amino acids: CASSQEAGNNSPLHF. The CDR3 DNA follows: TGTGCCAGCAGCCAAGAAGCAGGGAATAATTCACCCCTCCACTTT.